One sample yielded the 23 T cell receptor beta chains listed below, sequenced in a study of T-cell reconstitution after alpha-beta-depleted transplantation in children. For TCRbeta, the library was prepared with unique molecular identifiers. TCRdb re-derived calls from the PCR reads in MiXCR, one entry per CDR3 protein. The sample gives around 380,000 distinct CDR3 sequences, roughly 10% of which show up once; nearly 5.5% is in the top ten. The specimen was PBMCs from the stem cell graft donor, collected from the stem cell graft. These receptors all come from a human donor who donated a stem cell graft to a child with acute myeloid leukemia.

In its sample, this clonotype was seen many times. This chain uses TRBV6-1 with TRBJ1-2, with 7 bases lining up with TRBD1. This CDR3 spans 13 amino acids. The V segment lost 6 bases and the J segment 3 bases; nucleotides outside the gene matches: 4. In germline, CDR1 is MNHNS, CDR2 SASEGT. As DNA, the CDR3 is TGTGCCAGCAGCCCAGGGGGAGACTATGGCTACACCTTC. This translates into CASSPGGDYGYTF.

This clonotype was seen more than once but under ten times. The chain employs TRBV6-5 and TRBJ2-7; 8 bases line up with TRBD1. The V gene end was trimmed by 2 bases and the J gene end by 2 bases; junction bases not matched to a gene: 8. Germline V gene sequence: CDR1 MNHEY, CDR2 SVGAGI. The CDR3 runs 16 residues. The CDR3 here is CASSYLGQGRTYEQYF. The CDR3 DNA is TGTGCCAGCAGTTACCTCGGACAGGGTAGGACCTACGAGCAGTACTTC.

CDR3 residues: CASSEGTGVIYGYTF. Here the CDR3 DNA reads TGTGCCAGCAGTGAAGGGACAGGGGTCATCTATGGCTACACCTTC. This chain uses TRBV2 with TRBJ1-2, with 9 bases aligning to TRBD1. Trimming removed 1 base from V and 4 bases from J; junction bases left unmatched: 4. The CDR3 consists of 15 residues. Germline CDR1 reads SNHLY; CDR2 reads FYNNEI.

The chain has TRBV14 and TRBJ2-2; TRBD1 aligns across 8 bases. CDR3 length: 16 amino acids. V was pared by 1 base and J by 5 bases, with 6 bases of the junction left unmatched. The germline V gene has CDR1 SGHDN and CDR2 FVKESK. CDR3 DNA: TGTGCCAGCAGCCAAGGGACAGGGATATGGACCGGGGAGCTGTTTTTT. It translates to CASSQGTGIWTGELFF. The variable domain in full, completed from reference TRBV14 and TRBJ2-2, reads EAGVTQFPSHSVIEKGQTVTLRCDPISGHDNLYWYRRVMGKEIKFLLHFVKESKQDESGMPNNRFLAERTGGTYSTLKVQPAELEDSGVYFCASSQGTGIWTGELFFGEGSRLTVL.

The chain employs TRBV19 and TRBJ1-1, with TRBD1 identical over 11 bases. Per the germline V gene, CDR1 is LNHDA and CDR2 is SQIVND (reference sequence). The CDR3 has 15 amino acids. Trimming cost V 5 bases and J 8 bases; bases outside gene matches: 10. CDR3 sequence: CASSFLGQGAWEAFF. For the CDR3, the DNA is TGTGCCAGTAGTTTCCTCGGACAGGGGGCATGGGAAGCTTTCTTT.

The V call is TRBV18, the J call TRBJ2-1; D not resolved. There are 15 residues in the CDR3. Germline V gene sequence: CDR1 KGHSH, CDR2 LQKENI. V gave up 1 base and J gave up 4 bases, with 11 bases separating them. The CDR3: CASSPLRHNYNEQFF. CDR3 coding DNA: TGTGCCAGCTCACCACTCCGGCACAATTACAATGAGCAGTTCTTC.

This clonotype has a count of ten or more. The chain combines TRBV10-3 with TRBJ1-5, with 10 positions matching TRBD1. The V gene end was trimmed by 3 bases and the J gene end by 3 bases; junction bases not matched to a gene: 8. Per germline, CDR1 ENHRY and CDR2 SYGVKD. This CDR3 is 17 amino acids long. Here the CDR3 reads CAISDPGTGASNQPQHF. The CDR3 DNA reads TGTGCCATCAGTGACCCCGGGACAGGGGCCTCCAATCAGCCCCAGCATTTT.

The chain joins TRBV7-3 to TRBJ2-1; TRBD2 matches 14 bases. This CDR3 is 15 amino acids long. Germline V lookup: CDR1 SGHTA, CDR2 FQGTGA. V shed 5 bases and J 8 bases; nucleotides not matched to a gene: 5. The CDR3 protein is CASSPMTSGRDEQFF. The CDR3 DNA follows: TGTGCCAGCAGCCCAATGACTAGCGGGAGGGATGAGCAGTTCTTC.

This clonotype has a handful of counts. This rearrangement joins TRBV20-1 to TRBJ2-1; TRBD1 or TRBD2 may be the D gene (5 bases each). This CDR3 region has 14 residues. V was shortened by 3 bases and J by 7 bases, with 16 bases between the two germline ends. In germline, CDR1 is DFQATT, CDR2 SNEGSKA (reference sequence). The CDR3 loop reads CSARRGATGNEQFF. CDR3 nucleotide sequence: TGCAGTGCTAGGAGGGGCGCGACTGGGAATGAGCAGTTCTTC.

The chain is built from TRBV12-3 or TRBV12-4 and TRBJ2-3, with no clear D. Trimming pared 3 bases from V and 6 bases from J, leaving 13 bases between. This CDR3 is 14 amino acids long. CDR3 DNA sequence: TGTGCCAGCAGTTTTATGGTGGCCTCGGATACGCAGTATTTT. This codes for CASSFMVASDTQYF.

The gene calls are TRBV4-1 and TRBJ2-5, with 8 positions matching TRBD1. Germline loops: CDR1 MGHRA, CDR2 YSYEKL. This CDR3 region has 14 residues. The V segment lost 6 bases and the J segment 7 bases; nucleotides outside the gene matches: 10. CDR3: CASRPTGGGATQYF. CDR3 DNA: TGCGCCAGCAGACCCACAGGGGGTGGAGCGACCCAGTACTTC.

The V and J genes are TRBV10-2 and TRBJ2-3, with TRBD1 matching 10 bases. V lost 10 bases to trimming and J lost 5 bases; unmatched junction nucleotides: 6. Germline V gene sequence: CDR1 WSHSY, CDR2 SAAADI. The CDR3 sequence is 13 residues long. CDR3 amino acids: CATGQGVIDTQYF. DNA for the CDR3: TGCGCCACCGGACAGGGGGTTATAGATACGCAGTATTTT.

This clonotype came up many times. The chain joins TRBV12-3 or TRBV12-4 to TRBJ2-7; 8 bases map to TRBD2. V shed 7 bases and J 3 bases; nucleotides not matched to a gene: 5. This CDR3 comprises 13 residues. In nucleotides, the CDR3 is TGTGCCAGCACAGCGGGAGCGGGCTACGAGCAGTACTTC. Its protein product is CASTAGAGYEQYF.

This chain joins TRBV7-8 and TRBJ2-3, with D tentatively TRBD1 (6 bases). There are 14 residues in the CDR3. Germline lookup yields CDR1 SGHVS and CDR2 FQNEAQ. V was clipped by 1 base and J by 5 bases, with 10 bases between them. In nucleotides, the CDR3 is TGTGCCAGCAGCTTAGGGGCAGGGGTAGATACGCAGTATTTT. This codes for CASSLGAGVDTQYF.

The V call is TRBV29-1, the J call TRBJ2-6, with 11 bases aligning to TRBD2. After removal of 5 bases from V and 1 base from J, the junction contained 4 bases not matched to a gene. The CDR3 length is 16 residues. CDR1 SQVTM and CDR2 ANQGSEA come from the germline V gene. This CDR3 reads CSVRSSGRSGANVLTF. CDR3 nucleotides: TGCAGCGTTCGTTCTAGCGGGAGGTCTGGGGCCAACGTCCTGACTTTC.

This clonotype has a handful of counts. The chain combines TRBV15 with TRBJ2-7; 11 bases fit TRBD1. Per the germline V gene, CDR1 is LNHNV and CDR2 is YYDKDF (reference sequence). J lost 4 bases, V lost 3 bases, and 5 bases had no gene match. This CDR3 is built from 15 residues. This CDR3 is CATSSPGTGGYEQYF. DNA for the CDR3: TGTGCCACCAGCAGCCCCGGGACAGGGGGTTACGAGCAGTACTTC.

Comment on this clonotype: A much larger clone lies a single base off, so this may be a read error. The CDR3 bases are TGCAGCGGGGACCCGTCGGGACACACAGATACGCAGTATTTT. Its protein product is CSGDPSGHTDTQYF. V is TRBV29-1 and J is TRBJ2-3; tentative D call: TRBD1 (6 bases). V was clipped by 7 bases and J by 2 bases, with 16 bases between them. The germline V gene encodes CDR1 SQVTM and CDR2 ANQGSEA. The CDR3 sequence is 14 residues long.

The chain carries TRBV7-9 and TRBJ2-3, with 9 bases that match TRBD1. Germline V gives CDR1 SEHNR, CDR2 FQNEAQ (reference sequence). CDR3 size: 17 residues. V was pared by 4 bases and J by 6 bases, with 14 bases of the junction left unmatched. The CDR3 loop reads CASSSSQGTGLLDTQYF. The CDR3 bases are TGTGCCAGCAGCTCCTCTCAGGGGACAGGGCTTCTTGATACGCAGTATTTT.

This clonotype was counted a few times. This chain joins TRBV7-9 and TRBJ2-6; D may be TRBD1 (5 bases). This CDR3 is 16 amino acids long. Germline CDR1 and CDR2: SEHNR and FQNEAQ (reference sequence). The germline V and J ends were trimmed by 3 bases and 0 bases, with 9 bases remaining between them. CDR3 sequence reads: CASSFTGDSGANVLTF. The CDR3 coding sequence is TGTGCCAGCAGCTTCACAGGAGACTCTGGGGCCAACGTCCTGACTTTC.

The V call is TRBV20-1, the J call TRBJ2-7; possible D gene TRBD1, 6 bases. The CDR3 runs 15 residues. Looked up from germline, CDR1 is DFQATT and CDR2 is SNEGSKA (reference sequence). V gave up 1 base and J gave up 3 bases, with 16 bases separating them. The CDR3 DNA sequence: TGCAGTGCTAGAGTGGGGGCAGGGGATAGCTACGAGCAGTACTTC. As protein: CSARVGAGDSYEQYF.

Only a few counts were recorded for this clonotype. The chain uses TRBV6-2 or TRBV6-3 and TRBJ1-5; a possible D gene is TRBD1 (5 bases). Germline V gene sequence: CDR1 MNHEY, CDR2 SVGEGT. The CDR3 covers 14 residues. Deletions cut 6 bases from V and 1 base from J, with 10 bases between. The CDR3 spells CASRPGGSNQPQHF. As DNA, the CDR3 is TGTGCCAGCAGACCCGGGGGGAGCAATCAGCCCCAGCATTTT.

In its sample, this clonotype was seen a few times. The chain couples TRBV5-6 to TRBJ1-4; D gene ambiguous. Trimming removed 3 bases at V and 12 bases at J, with 33 bases between. Germline assignment: CDR1 SGHDT and CDR2 YYEEEE. The CDR3 loop spans 19 amino acids. The CDR3 is CASSWGFGSHGGDNVELFF. The CDR3, as DNA: TGTGCCAGCAGCTGGGGTTTTGGGTCGCACGGTGGTGACAACGTGGAACTGTTTTTT.

This clonotype has just a few counts. This chain uses TRBV20-1 with TRBJ2-1; D is unresolved. Per germline, CDR1 DFQATT and CDR2 SNEGSKA (reference sequence). Trimming took off 3 bases at V and 0 bases at J, with 12 bases between the two ends. This CDR3 spans 15 amino acids. The CDR3 DNA sequence: TGCAGTGCTAGCATTGGGCGTAGCTCCTACAATGAGCAGTTCTTC. As protein: CSASIGRSSYNEQFF.